The 2 T cell receptor beta chains listed next were all sequenced from one sample in a study of cytomegalovirus exposure and HLA in healthy donors. Both 60 Vbeta primers and 13 Jbeta primers went into the PCR. The assay was immunoSEQ multiplex PCR, and TCRdb's table has in-frame clones only and misses some. The table includes roughly 150,000 clones, 85% detected once. Sequencing used PBMCs. All receptors come from a woman aged 18-29 years in good health and CMV-seronegative.

The chain recombines TRBV10-3 with TRBJ1-2; 7 positions agree with TRBD1. Germline CDR1 is ENHRY and CDR2 is SYGVKD. CDR3 length: 16 amino acids. Trimming removed 6 bases from V and 0 bases from J; junction bases left unmatched: 10. The CDR3 DNA reads TGTGCCATCAGGGATCAAGACAGGGCGGCTAACTATGGCTACACCTTC. Protein sequence: CAIRDQDRAANYGYTF.

This chain connects TRBV18 to TRBJ1-3; a weak D match, TRBD1 (6 bases). Germline V gene sequence: CDR1 KGHSH, CDR2 LQKENI. V was trimmed by 2 bases and J by 1 base, leaving 15 bases between them. This CDR3 spans 17 amino acids. CDR3 sequence reads: CASSPGGAATSGNTIYF. CDR3 nucleotide sequence: TGTGCCAGCTCACCAGGGGGGGCGGCCACTTCTGGAAACACCATATATTTT.